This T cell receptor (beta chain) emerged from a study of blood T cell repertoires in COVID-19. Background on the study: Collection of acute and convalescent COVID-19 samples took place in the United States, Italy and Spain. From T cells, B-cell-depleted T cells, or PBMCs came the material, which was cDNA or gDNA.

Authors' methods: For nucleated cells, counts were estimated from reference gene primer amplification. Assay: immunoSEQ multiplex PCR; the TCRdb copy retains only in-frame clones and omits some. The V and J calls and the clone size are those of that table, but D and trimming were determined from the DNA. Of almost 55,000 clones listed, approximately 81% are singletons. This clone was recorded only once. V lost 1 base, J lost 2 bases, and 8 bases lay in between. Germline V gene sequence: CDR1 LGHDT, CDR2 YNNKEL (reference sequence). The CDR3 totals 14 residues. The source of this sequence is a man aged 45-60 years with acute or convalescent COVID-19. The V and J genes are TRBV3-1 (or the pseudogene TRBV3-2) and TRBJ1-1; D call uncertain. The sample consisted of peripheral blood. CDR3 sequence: CASSQVQINTEAFF. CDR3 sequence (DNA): TGTGCCAGCAGCCAAGTCCAGATTAACACTGAAGCTTTCTTT.